This is a list of T cell receptor beta chains from one sample in a study of blood T cell repertoires in COVID-19. Profiling relied on immunoSEQ multiplex PCR, and the TCRdb table lists in-frame clones only, not all of them. The repertoire includes 200,000 to 250,000 clones, roughly 90% of them detected once, and approximately 6.2% sits in the top ten. Sequenced sample: peripheral blood. These receptors all stem from a man in his fifties or sixties with acute or convalescent COVID-19. Both conserved end residues are part of each CDR3. Fields, in order: D gene, clone size, V gene, J gene, CDR3 protein, CDR3 DNA. The D gene is left open where the match is weak. Rows give clone size only sometimes, using once, few, many, or a class for an expanded clone.

.	.	TRBV5-1	TRBJ2-7	CASSSFGFEQYF	TGCGCCAGCAGTTCGTTCGGGTTCGAGCAGTACTTC
.	.	TRBV11-3	TRBJ2-2	CASSLDWLGRNTGELFF	TGTGCCAGCAGCTTAGATTGGTTGGGCAGAAACACCGGGGAGCTGTTTTTT
TRBD1	.	TRBV3-1/TRBV3-2	TRBJ2-1	CASSHLQGSRGLYNEQFF	TGTGCCAGCAGCCACCTCCAAGGGTCCAGGGGGCTTTACAATGAGCAGTTCTTC
.	.	TRBV6-1	TRBJ1-1	CASSESGRRIAFF	TGTGCCAGCAGTGAAAGCGGCAGGAGGATCGCTTTCTTT
TRBD2	.	TRBV5-1	TRBJ2-1	CASSLVGTSHNEQFF	TGCGCCAGCAGCTTGGTAGGGACTAGTCACAATGAGCAGTTCTTC
TRBD1	.	TRBV19	TRBJ2-5	CASSPDRAGGETQYF	TGTGCCAGTAGTCCGGACAGGGCAGGGGGAGAGACCCAGTACTTC
.	.	TRBV27	TRBJ1-6	CASSHSNSPLHF	TGTGCCAGCAGCCACAGTAATTCACCCCTCCACTTT
TRBD1	once	TRBV6-5	TRBJ2-1	CASTSWTGSGNEQFF	TGTGCCAGCACTTCCTGGACAGGGAGCGGCAATGAGCAGTTCTTC
.	.	TRBV4-2	TRBJ1-3	CASSRLEGSGNTIYF	TGTGCCAGCAGCCGACTCGAAGGTTCTGGAAACACCATATATTTT
.	.	TRBV27	TRBJ1-5	CASSLKGPRRGGENQPQHF	TGTGCCAGCAGTTTAAAAGGCCCCCGTCGGGGGGGCGAGAATCAGCCCCAGCATTTT
TRBD1	.	TRBV3-1/TRBV3-2	TRBJ2-1	CASRGQGVRSSYNEQFF	TGTGCCAGCAGAGGACAGGGGGTTAGGAGCTCCTACAATGAGCAGTTCTTC
TRBD1	.	TRBV5-1	TRBJ2-5	CASSSGQGRETQYF	TGCGCCAGCAGCTCCGGACAGGGAAGGGAGACCCAGTACTTC
TRBD1	.	TRBV28	TRBJ2-6	CASSFRTGARSGANVLTF	TGTGCCAGCAGTTTTAGGACAGGGGCCCGCTCTGGGGCCAACGTCCTGACTTTC
.	.	TRBV20-1	TRBJ2-1	CSASLDQLAYNEQFF	TGCAGTGCTAGTCTGGACCAACTAGCCTACAATGAGCAGTTCTTC
.	.	TRBV27	TRBJ1-4	CASSGLVGEKLFF	TGTGCCAGCAGCGGACTCGTCGGTGAAAAACTGTTTTTT
.	.	TRBV9	TRBJ2-1	CASSFTSSTIDEQFF	TGTGCCAGCAGCTTCACTAGCTCCACGATCGATGAGCAGTTCTTC
TRBD2	.	TRBV19	TRBJ2-1	CASRKQRERSYNEQFF	TGTGCCAGTAGGAAGCAGCGGGAGCGCTCCTACAATGAGCAGTTCTTC
TRBD1	.	TRBV4-2	TRBJ1-2	CASSQTTGGPSGYTF	TGTGCCAGCAGCCAAACTACAGGGGGCCCGTCTGGCTACACCTTC
.	.	TRBV6-2/TRBV6-3	TRBJ2-1	CASSLDRYSYNEQFF	TGTGCCAGCAGCCTTGACAGGTACTCCTACAATGAGCAGTTCTTC
.	.	TRBV28	TRBJ1-5	CASSSGFGHSNQPQHF	TGTGCCAGCAGTTCAGGGTTCGGACATAGCAATCAGCCCCAGCATTTT
.	.	TRBV11-3	TRBJ2-7	CASSFQQGRENEQYF	TGTGCCAGCAGCTTCCAACAGGGCAGGGAGAACGAGCAGTACTTC
TRBD1	.	TRBV3-1/TRBV3-2	TRBJ1-5	CASSQMAGGGQPQHF	TGTGCCAGCAGCCAAATGGCAGGGGGCGGGCAGCCCCAGCATTTT
.	.	TRBV7-2	TRBJ2-5	CASSPLGGFQETQYF	TGTGCCAGCAGCCCATTAGGCGGGTTCCAAGAGACCCAGTACTTC
TRBD2	.	TRBV14	TRBJ2-3	CASSQEGTSGYTQYF	TGTGCCAGCAGCCAAGAGGGGACTAGCGGCTATACGCAGTATTTT
TRBD2	once	TRBV9	TRBJ2-2	CASSVAPGTSEGGGELFF	TGTGCCAGCAGCGTAGCCCCCGGGACTAGCGAGGGGGGCGGGGAGCTGTTTTTT
.	.	TRBV27	TRBJ1-2	CATRRGGEGGYTF	TGTGCCACCCGCCGGGGAGGGGAAGGGGGCTACACCTTC
.	.	TRBV15	TRBJ1-2	CATSRTVRYGYTF	TGTGCCACCAGCAGGACAGTGAGATATGGCTACACCTTC